Shown below are 29 T cell receptor beta chains from a single sample sequenced in a study of blood T cells in healthy people across ages. A J-beta primer mix and a sample-barcoded 5' primer were used in a second PCR of roughly 6 to 12 cycles. Using its own MiXCR run on the 5' RACE reads, TCRdb lists one record per CDR3 protein. The sample contains approximately 880,000 distinct CDR3 sequences, under 50% of which appear only once. Sequencing was done on a sample of blood. Receptors were obtained from a man younger than 40 in good health.

Many counts were recorded for this clonotype. The chain links TRBV6-2 or TRBV6-3 to TRBJ2-3, with D perhaps matching TRBD2 (5 bases). The CDR3 consists of 17 residues. Trimming left V 6 bases short and J 2 bases short, with 21 bases between. Germline loops: CDR1 MNHEY, CDR2 SVGEGT. The CDR3 nucleotides are TGTGCCAGCAGCCCACCCCCTTGGACGGAGGACACAGATACGCAGTATTTT. Amino acids: CASSPPPWTEDTDTQYF.

The chain uses TRBV7-9 and TRBJ2-1; 7 positions match TRBD2. The CDR3 totals 15 residues. Germline CDR1 reads SEHNR; CDR2 reads FQNEAQ (reference sequence). The trim removed 2 bases at V and 3 bases at J, leaving 4 bases unmatched. The CDR3 bases are TGTGCCAGCAGCTTAAGCGGGACCCACTACAATGAGCAGTTCTTC. It encodes CASSLSGTHYNEQFF.

The rearrangement links TRBV7-2 to TRBJ2-3, with 10 nucleotides matching TRBD2. This CDR3 has 16 residues. V trimming: 5 bases; J trimming: 5 bases; junction bases outside the gene matches: 10. The germline V gene has CDR1 SGHTA and CDR2 FQGNSA. The CDR3 DNA is TGTGCCAGCAGCACATCCAGCGGGAGGGGCGGAGATACGCAGTATTTT. Its protein is CASSTSSGRGGDTQYF.

This clonotype was picked up a small number of times. V usage is TRBV5-1 and J usage is TRBJ1-4; no firm D call. V lost 5 bases, J lost 3 bases, and 14 bases lay in between. The CDR3 spans 15 residues. The germline V gene encodes CDR1 SGHRS and CDR2 YFSETQ. The CDR3 is CASRTNLAANEKLFF. The CDR3 nucleotides read TGCGCCAGCAGGACCAATCTCGCGGCTAATGAAAAACTGTTTTTT.

As regards this clonotype: A read error is possible here, since a much larger clone lies one base away. This sequence joins TRBV28 and TRBJ2-5; D is perhaps TRBD1 (6 bases). Per the germline V gene, CDR1 is MDHEN and CDR2 is SYDVKM. V lost 4 bases and J 7 bases, leaving 16 bases between the germline ends. CDR3 length equals 14 residues. The CDR3 spells CASSSRGFKGTQYF. CDR3 bases: TGTGCCAGCAGTTCCAGGGGCTTCAAGGGGACCCAGTACTTC.

A few counts support this clonotype. The genes are TRBV9 and TRBJ1-1, with no clear D. The germline V gene has CDR1 SGDLS and CDR2 YYNGEE. The ends were cut back, 3 bases at V and 0 bases at J, with 12 bases in the middle. The CDR3 extends over 15 amino acids. For the CDR3, the DNA is TGTGCCAGCAGCGAGGGCGGTACCATGAACACTGAAGCTTTCTTT. This codes for CASSEGGTMNTEAFF.

The chain joins TRBV14 to TRBJ2-7; tentatively, D is TRBD2 (5 bases). The J call could be wrong; TRBJ2-5 is a better fit for the DNA end. Per the germline V gene, CDR1 is SGHDN and CDR2 is FVKESK. This CDR3 has 16 amino acids. The CDR3 sequence is CASSQTYTSRGETQYF. The DNA for the CDR3 is TGTGCCAGCAGCCAAACGTACACGAGCCGGGGAGAGACCCAGTACTTC.

The chain carries TRBV29-1 and TRBJ2-1; D gene uncertain. In germline, CDR1 is SQVTM, CDR2 ANQGSEA. V lost 7 bases, J lost 2 bases, and 9 bases lay in between. The CDR3 runs to 12 residues. The CDR3: CSARPPYNEQFF. CDR3 DNA: TGCAGCGCACGTCCTCCCTACAATGAGCAGTTCTTC.

This clonotype occurred a few times. This chain joins TRBV4-2 and TRBJ2-1; D not resolved. The J call is uncertain, as TRBJ2-7 better fits the DNA end. CDR3 size: 15 residues. CDR1 LGHNA and CDR2 YNFKEQ come from the germline V gene. Here the CDR3 DNA reads TGTGCCAGCAGCCAAGGAGAGAGCTCCTACAATGAGCAGTACTTC. Residues: CASSQGESSYNEQYF.

This clonotype was seen a few times. The chain combines TRBV2 with TRBJ2-1; D not certain. This CDR3 has 10 residues. V was cut by 6 bases and J by 12 bases, with 9 bases left in between. The germline CDR1 and CDR2 sequences are SNHLY and FYNNEI. The DNA of the CDR3 is TGTGCCAGCAGAGAGTATAGGCAGTTCTTC. Residues: CASREYRQFF.

The chain joins TRBV20-1 to TRBJ2-2, with 7 bases that match TRBD2. This CDR3 comprises 13 residues. V trimming: 8 bases; J trimming: 1 base; junction bases outside the gene matches: 4. Germline-derived CDR1 and CDR2 are DFQATT and SNEGSKA (reference sequence). CDR3 residues: CSLIAGNTGELFF. The CDR3 DNA sequence: TGCAGTTTGATAGCGGGGAACACCGGGGAGCTGTTTTTT.

The chain carries TRBV20-1 and TRBJ2-5; D gene uncertain. The ends were cut back, 6 bases at V and 4 bases at J, with 12 bases in the middle. CDR1 is DFQATT, CDR2 SNEGSKA, per germline (reference sequence). CDR3 length: 12 residues. Written as DNA, the CDR3 is TGCAGTGCCCCTGGGCAGTTAGAGACCCAGTACTTC. Translation gives CSAPGQLETQYF.

CDR3 sequence reads: CASSSAGRTFQETQYF. The CDR3 region has the DNA TGTGCCAGCAGCTCAGCCGGCCGGACATTCCAAGAGACCCAGTACTTC. The genes are TRBV5-4 and TRBJ2-5; TRBD1 might be the D (5 bases). The CDR3 has 16 amino acids. V was pared by 3 bases and J by 1 base, with 16 bases between. Germline V gene lookup returns CDR1 SGHNT and CDR2 YYREEE (reference sequence).

The rearrangement joins TRBV21-1 to TRBJ1-5. TRBV21-1 is recorded as a pseudogene. CDR3 length: 15 amino acids. Here the CDR3 DNA reads TGTGCCAGCAGCAACGCAGGAAATAGCAATCAGCCCCAGCATTTT. This sequence encodes CASSNAGNSNQPQHF.

Only one count was recorded for this clonotype. The chain employs TRBV7-2 and TRBJ2-3, with a weak D call TRBD2 (6 bases). This CDR3 region has 18 residues. The V end lost 5 bases, the J end lost 7 bases, and 28 bases lay between the germline ends. Germline V gene sequence: CDR1 SGHTA, CDR2 FQGNSA. The CDR3 sequence: CASSLGLRGSVSQNTQYF. CDR3 sequence (DNA): TGTGCCAGCAGCCTTGGATTGCGGGGTAGCGTCTCACAAAATACGCAGTATTTT.

This clonotype was picked up one time. The V call is TRBV12-3 or TRBV12-4, the J call TRBJ1-5, with 9 bases fitting TRBD1. Germline trimming cut 8 bases from V and 3 bases from J; bases unmatched to any gene: 5. This CDR3 is 14 amino acids long. The CDR3 sequence is CASSGTGLNQPQHF. The CDR3 nucleotides read TGTGCCAGCTCCGGGACAGGGCTCAATCAGCCCCAGCATTTT.

The gene calls are TRBV2 and TRBJ2-6; the D is unclear. Germline V gene lookup returns CDR1 SNHLY and CDR2 FYNNEI. The CDR3 covers 15 residues. V lost 3 bases to trimming and J lost 4 bases, with 10 bases between them. This CDR3 is CASSEAYSGANVLTF. The CDR3 DNA reads as TGTGCCAGCAGTGAGGCCTACTCCGGGGCCAACGTCCTGACTTTC.

This clonotype has just one count. The chain is built from TRBV10-3 and TRBJ1-2; no definite D call. This CDR3 is built from 11 residues. Trimming took off 10 bases at V and 13 bases at J, with 19 bases between the two ends. CDR1 is ENHRY and CDR2 is SYGVKD in the germline V gene. Here the CDR3 reads CASKLPGDCTF. Here the CDR3 DNA reads TGTGCCAGCAAGCTGCCGGGAGACTGCACCTTC.

DNA for the CDR3: TGCAGTGCTAGAGTACGGGTGGACTCCCCCATTCAGTACTTC. This codes for CSARVRVDSPIQYF. The V and J genes are TRBV20-1 and TRBJ2-4; D is perhaps TRBD2 (5 bases). Between the trimmed V and J ends, which lost 1 base and 9 bases, there was a span of 16 bases. The CDR3 totals 14 residues. Germline loops: CDR1 DFQATT, CDR2 SNEGSKA (reference sequence).

The V call is TRBV20-1, the J call TRBJ2-6, with 7 bases that match TRBD2. After removal of 5 bases from V and 1 base from J, the junction contained 5 bases not matched to a gene. From germline, CDR1 is DFQATT and CDR2 SNEGSKA (reference sequence). The CDR3 loop spans 15 amino acids. This CDR3 reads CSALWGGSGANVLTF. For the CDR3, the DNA is TGCAGTGCTCTCTGGGGGGGGTCTGGGGCCAACGTCCTGACTTTC.

This rearrangement joins TRBV7-8 to TRBJ2-3, with 9 positions matching TRBD1. V lost 5 bases, J lost 4 bases, and 7 bases stayed unmatched. The CDR3 consists of 15 residues. In germline, CDR1 is SGHVS, CDR2 FQNEAQ. This chain's CDR3 is CASSSTGTGSDTQYF. The CDR3 DNA sequence: TGTGCCAGCAGCAGTACCGGGACAGGGTCAGATACGCAGTATTTT.

The chain combines TRBV10-1 with TRBJ2-1, with a possible D match to TRBD1 (6 bases). CDR3 length equals 16 residues. Germline V CDR1 and CDR2: WNHNN, SYGVQD (reference sequence). Trimming took 6 bases from V and 4 from J, leaving 19 bases between them. The CDR3 DNA is TGCGCCAGCAGCGAGGACAGACGTTGGGATTACAATGAGCAGTTCTTC. Its translation: CASSEDRRWDYNEQFF.

This clonotype has more than one count but fewer than ten. This sequence joins TRBV24-1 and TRBJ2-3, with TRBD1 as a possible D gene (5 bases). CDR3 size: 13 residues. Germline CDR1 reads KGHDR; CDR2 reads SFDVKD. Trimming pared 9 bases from V and 0 bases from J, leaving 9 bases between. Here the CDR3 DNA reads TGTGCCACCGGGGCAGAGAGCACAGATACGCAGTATTTT. Its translation is CATGAESTDTQYF.

This clonotype was observed once. This sequence joins TRBV20-1 and TRBJ2-5, with 7 bases that match TRBD1. The CDR3 totals 11 residues. Germline V CDR1 and CDR2: DFQATT, SNEGSKA (reference sequence). V dropped 6 bases and J dropped 2; count of bases not matched to a gene: 0. The CDR3 sequence is CSAGQQETQYF. The CDR3 nucleotides read TGCAGTGCGGGACAGCAAGAGACCCAGTACTTC.

This chain connects TRBV7-6 to TRBJ1-1; D gene ambiguous. The CDR3 contains 13 residues. Germline CDR1 and CDR2: SGHVS and FNYEAQ. The germline V and J ends were trimmed by 6 bases and 1 base, with 9 bases remaining between them. CDR3 loop: CASSSDWNTEAFF. CDR3 nucleotide sequence: TGTGCCAGCAGTTCAGACTGGAACACTGAAGCTTTCTTT. Full variable domain (remainder filled in from reference TRBV7-6 and TRBJ1-1): GAGVSQSPRYKVTKRGQDVALRCDPISGHVSLYWYRQALGQGPEFLTYFNYEAQQDKSGLPNDRFSAERPEGSISTLTIQRTEQRDSAMYRCASSSDWNTEAFFGQGTRLTVV.

This clonotype has a count of ten or more. The chain combines TRBV20-1 with TRBJ2-4, with unresolved D. In germline, CDR1 is DFQATT, CDR2 SNEGSKA (reference sequence). The V end was cut by 6 bases, the J end by 0 bases, with 9 bases between. The CDR3 is 13 amino acids. This chain's CDR3 is CSAKQLAKNIQYF. The CDR3 nucleotides read TGCAGTGCGAAGCAACTAGCCAAAAACATTCAGTACTTC.

The chain links TRBV5-1 to TRBJ2-1, with TRBD1 matching 10 bases. There are 14 residues in the CDR3. CDR1 and CDR2 from the germline V gene are SGHRS and YFSETQ. After removal of 9 bases from V and 6 bases from J, the junction contained 9 bases not matched to a gene. Here the CDR3 DNA reads TGCGCCACCTCGGGACAGGGGTTGGGCAATGAGCAGTTCTTC. Translation: CATSGQGLGNEQFF.

The chain recombines TRBV5-6 with TRBJ2-5, with a tentative D call TRBD1 (6 bases). Per the germline V gene, CDR1 is SGHDT and CDR2 is YYEEEE. CDR3 length: 15 amino acids. Trimming cost V 2 bases and J 4 bases, with 15 bases left between them. CDR3 in DNA: TGTGCCAGCAGCTTTGTCTACAGGGAAGCAGAGACCCAGTACTTC. Protein product: CASSFVYREAETQYF.

The rearrangement links TRBV28 to TRBJ1-1; D may be TRBD1 (6 bases). Trimming removed 4 bases from V and 3 bases from J, with 15 bases in between. This CDR3 is 15 amino acids long. Germline-derived CDR1 and CDR2 are MDHEN and SYDVKM. The chain's CDR3 is CASSSPTGSDTEAFF. CDR3 coding DNA: TGTGCCAGCAGTTCCCCCACAGGGAGTGACACTGAAGCTTTCTTT.